The 8 T cell receptor beta chains presented below share a single source sample, sequenced in a study of STAT3 mutations in large granular lymphocyte leukemia. Study results and limitations: Every T-cell large granular lymphocyte leukemia patient had at least one immunodominant TCR beta clonotype.

These receptors are not linked to any known antigen. Data came from immunoSEQ multiplex PCR; TCRdb stores just in-frame clones and leaves some out. The sample contains 6,500 to 8,000 clones, 57% of which appear only once. The sample taken for sequencing was peripheral blood mononuclear cells. Receptors originate from a boy between 5 and 17 years old with T-cell large granular lymphocyte leukemia. Some clones in this sample may be carry-over from other donors' samples.

Only one count was recorded for this clone. The chain carries TRBV5-1 and TRBJ2-1; no definite D call. The germline V gene encodes CDR1 SGHRS and CDR2 YFSETQ. The CDR3 consists of 11 residues. Between the trimmed V and J ends, which lost 4 bases and 7 bases, there was a span of 6 bases. CDR3 coding DNA: TGCGCCAGCAGCGGATTGAATGAGCAGTTCTTC. This encodes CASSGLNEQFF.

This clone showed up just a few times. V usage is TRBV5-1 and J usage is TRBJ1-2; 7 bases line up with TRBD1. The J segment lost 7 bases and the V segment lost 5 bases, leaving 11 bases of the junction unmatched. Germline CDR1 SGHRS, CDR2 YFSETQ. This CDR3 is built from 14 residues. CDR3 DNA: TGCGCCAGCAGTCCATTCGACAGGGCGTCTGGCTACACCTTC. Translating it yields CASSPFDRASGYTF.

The V gene is TRBV6-1, the J gene TRBJ1-2, with D hard to call. Trimming removed 3 bases at V and 8 bases at J, with 13 bases between. Germline V gene sequence: CDR1 MNHNS, CDR2 SASEGT. This CDR3 contains 13 residues. The CDR3 bases are TGTGCCAGCAGTGACGCTTCCCGGAGGGGCTACACCTTC. As protein: CASSDASRRGYTF.

This clone appeared a few times. This chain uses TRBV9 with TRBJ1-1; no reliable D call. Germline V gene sequence: CDR1 SGDLS, CDR2 YYNGEE. The germline V and J ends were trimmed by 4 bases and 4 bases, with 8 bases remaining between them. The CDR3 totals 12 residues. CDR3 region: CASSPGPTEAFF. The CDR3 DNA reads TGTGCCAGCAGCCCCGGGCCCACTGAAGCTTTCTTT.

The chain couples TRBV29-1 to TRBJ2-7; 13 bases align to TRBD2. This CDR3 region has 15 residues. The germline CDR1 and CDR2 sequences are SQVTM and ANQGSEA. The junction had 3 bases not matched to a gene; V was cut back by 2 bases and J by 2 bases. CDR3 nucleotides: TGCAGCGTTGAATCGGGACTAGCGGGAACCTACGAGCAGTACTTC. It encodes CSVESGLAGTYEQYF.

The chain has TRBV7-2 and TRBJ2-7; D is undetermined. The CDR3 has 12 amino acids. V gave up 1 base and J gave up 6 bases, with 7 bases separating them. The germline V gene has CDR1 SGHTA and CDR2 FQGNSA. The CDR3 sequence is CASSLDFREQYF. The CDR3 nucleotides read TGTGCCAGCAGCTTAGACTTCCGCGAGCAGTACTTC.

This clone has just a few counts. The V gene is TRBV6-6, the J gene TRBJ2-7; maybe TRBD2 (5 bases). V was clipped by 6 bases and J by 0 bases, with 9 bases between them. The CDR3 contains 13 residues. CDR1 MNHNY and CDR2 SVGAGI come from the germline V gene (reference sequence). CDR3 sequence: CASRTRDSYEQYF. The CDR3 DNA is TGTGCCAGCAGAACACGGGACTCCTACGAGCAGTACTTC.

The gene calls are TRBV30 and TRBJ2-3, with 10 bases that match TRBD1. Germline loops: CDR1 GTSNPN, CDR2 SVGIG (reference sequence). The junction had 8 bases not matched to a gene; V was cut back by 7 bases and J by 4 bases. CDR3 size: 14 residues. The CDR3 here is CASPGTGAADTQYF. The CDR3 bases are TGTGCCTCTCCCGGGACAGGGGCTGCAGATACGCAGTATTTT.